This is a list of T cell receptor beta chains from one sample in a study of Graves' ophthalmopathy and Graves' hyperthyroidism. TCRdb analysed the multiplex PCR reads with MiXCR anew, one entry per CDR3 protein. This sample has tens of thousands of distinct CDR3 sequences, with around 50% found just once. Sequenced input: peripheral blood. These receptors all stem from an adult woman with stable Graves' hyperthyroidism. The CDR3 runs from the conserved cysteine through the conserved F or W. Fields, in order: D gene, V gene, clone size, J gene, CDR3 protein. D genes are given only for firm matches. Size is omitted from some rows. Given values are once, few, many or a class for expanded clones.

NA,TRBV20-1,NA,TRBJ1-2,CSASQWSGYTF
NA,TRBV7-2,medium-sized,TRBJ2-5,CASSLEFSETQYF
NA,TRBV2,NA,TRBJ2-5,CASSGSQETQYF
NA,TRBV19,medium-sized,TRBJ1-5,CASGDWSSNQPQHF
NA,TRBV20-1,NA,TRBJ1-2,CSARVSSGTDTRYGYTF
NA,TRBV11-2,many,TRBJ2-7,CASSWTEGGYEQYF
TRBD2,TRBV5-1,few,TRBJ2-7,CASSDTGGLSEQYF
TRBD1,TRBV7-8,NA,TRBJ2-4,CASVEVRGLGNIQYF
NA,TRBV6-2/TRBV6-3,many,TRBJ2-4,CASNSPVAKNIQYF
TRBD1,TRBV24-1,NA,TRBJ1-6,CATSESGGSSPLHF
TRBD2,TRBV20-1,NA,TRBJ2-7,CSARGITPGLASSEQYF
TRBD1,TRBV12-3/TRBV12-4,NA,TRBJ2-5,CASGYRGQETQYF
NA,TRBV12-3/TRBV12-4,many,TRBJ2-1,CASSLIIGGPGEQFF
NA,TRBV20-1,NA,TRBJ2-7,CSAREAGMYEQYF
TRBD1,TRBV4-2,many,TRBJ1-2,CASSPGTGEESGYTF
NA,TRBV20-1,NA,TRBJ2-2,CSARLGPPNTGELFF
TRBD1,TRBV6-2/TRBV6-3,NA,TRBJ1-2,CASSPTGLGYGYTF